What follows is one TCR beta chain and its context. Antigen: not known. The sample comes from a study of shared clonotypes between healthy human individuals. Study results and caveats: Several donors showed sharing of approximately 5% of naive CD4 clonotypes.

Recent acute infections and vaccinations were absent in the healthy HIV-negative adult donors. The CDR3 is 13 amino acids. Trimming took 1 base from V and 6 from J, leaving 7 bases between them. The V gene's germline CDR1 is SNHLY and CDR2 FYNNEI. Tens of thousands of T cell genomes (around 190 ng DNA) went into each sorted-subset replicate. Data came from immunoSEQ multiplex PCR; TCRdb stores just in-frame clones and leaves some out. The table has 1 million to 1.2 million clones, 70% to 85% seen once. The chain carries TRBV2 and TRBJ1-5, with D uncertain. This TCR was sampled from a man between 18 and 29 years old in good health. Some clones in this sample may be carry-over from other donors' samples. The sequencing input was memory CD4+ T cells from PBMCs. Subset denoted: CD45RA-negative fraction. The CDR3 is CASSEGVAQPQHF. DNA of the CDR3: TGTGCCAGCAGTGAAGGGGTAGCTCAGCCCCAGCATTTT.